The clone carrying this TCR beta chain was seen many times. As yet, its antigen is unknown. The data stem from a study of neurological immune-mediated disorders. General study points: Expanded clones shared no identical CDR3 amino acid sequences across subjects, which suggested private TCR-beta repertoires in all groups. The study found the most TCR clonal expansion in HTLV-1-associated myelopathy and the least in multiple sclerosis, below healthy controls.

Each TCR transcript was tagged with a 10-nucleotide random UMI during 5'RACE. MiXCR, run by TCRdb on the 5' RACE reads, gives a single entry per CDR3 protein. The sample lists under 60,000 distinct CDR3 sequences, 10% occurring once. Sequenced material: PBMCs. This TCR was recovered from a woman aged 40 to 49 with HTLV-1-associated myelopathy (HAM/TSP).

CDR3 region: CASSTYRDSLGGANVLTF. In DNA form, the CDR3 reads TGTGCCAGCAGTACCTACCGGGACAGCCTTGGGGGGGCCAACGTCCTGACTTTC. The chain links TRBV27 to TRBJ2-6; TRBD1 matches 7 bases. The CDR3 runs 18 residues. Germline V gives CDR1 MNHEY, CDR2 SMNVEV (reference sequence). The ends lost 5 bases at V and 4 bases at J; junction bases unmatched: 14.